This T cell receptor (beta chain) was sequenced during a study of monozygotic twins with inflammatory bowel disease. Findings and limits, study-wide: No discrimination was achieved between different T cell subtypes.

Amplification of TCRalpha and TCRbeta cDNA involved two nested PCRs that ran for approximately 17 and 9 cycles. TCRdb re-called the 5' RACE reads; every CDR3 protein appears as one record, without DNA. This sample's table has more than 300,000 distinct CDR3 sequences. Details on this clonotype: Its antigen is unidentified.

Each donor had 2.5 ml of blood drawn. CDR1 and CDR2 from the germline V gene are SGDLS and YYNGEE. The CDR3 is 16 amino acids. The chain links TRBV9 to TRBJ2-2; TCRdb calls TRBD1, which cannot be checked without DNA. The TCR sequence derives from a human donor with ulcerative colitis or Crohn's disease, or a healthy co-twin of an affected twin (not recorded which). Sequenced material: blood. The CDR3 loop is CASSARTGANTGELFF. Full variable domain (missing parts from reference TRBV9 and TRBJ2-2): DSGVTQTPKHLITATGQRVTLRCSPRSGDLSVYWYQQSLDQGLQFLIQYYNGEERAKGNILERFSAQQFPDLHSELNLSSLELGDSALYFCASSARTGANTGELFFGEGSRLTVL.